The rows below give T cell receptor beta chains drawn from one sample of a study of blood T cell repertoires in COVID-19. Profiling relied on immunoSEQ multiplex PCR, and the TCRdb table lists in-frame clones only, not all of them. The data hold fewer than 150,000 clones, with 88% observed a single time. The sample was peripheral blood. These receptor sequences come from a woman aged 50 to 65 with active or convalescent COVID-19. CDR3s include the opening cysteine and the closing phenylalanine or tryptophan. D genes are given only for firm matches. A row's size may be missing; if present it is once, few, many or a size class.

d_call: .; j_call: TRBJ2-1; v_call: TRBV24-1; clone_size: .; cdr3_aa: CATSDLRGGNNEQFF; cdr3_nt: TGTGCCACCAGTGATTTGAGGGGCGGAAACAATGAGCAGTTCTTC
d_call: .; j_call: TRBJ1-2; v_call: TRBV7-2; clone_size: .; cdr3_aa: CASSLEAGDYGYTF; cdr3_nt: TGTGCCAGCAGCCTAGAGGCAGGGGACTATGGCTACACCTTC
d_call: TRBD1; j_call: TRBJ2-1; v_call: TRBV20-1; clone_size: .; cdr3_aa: CSASGTGRVNEQFF; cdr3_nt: TGCAGTGCTAGTGGGACAGGGCGGGTCAATGAGCAGTTCTTC
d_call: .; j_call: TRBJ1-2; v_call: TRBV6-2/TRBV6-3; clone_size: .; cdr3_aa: CASSYASGGGYTF; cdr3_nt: TGTGCCAGCAGTTACGCAAGCGGGGGCGGCTACACCTTC
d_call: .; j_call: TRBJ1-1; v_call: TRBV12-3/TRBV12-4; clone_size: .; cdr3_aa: CASSLSTGDEAFF; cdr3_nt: TGTGCCAGCAGTTTATCCACAGGAGATGAAGCTTTCTTT
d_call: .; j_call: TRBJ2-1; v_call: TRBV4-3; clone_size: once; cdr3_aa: CASSQRTYNEQFF; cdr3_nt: TGCGCCAGCAGCCAGCGGACCTACAATGAGCAGTTCTTC
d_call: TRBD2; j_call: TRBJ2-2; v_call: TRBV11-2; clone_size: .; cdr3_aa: CASSLGLAGARELFF; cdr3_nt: TGTGCCAGCAGCTTGGGACTAGCGGGAGCCCGGGAGCTGTTTTTT
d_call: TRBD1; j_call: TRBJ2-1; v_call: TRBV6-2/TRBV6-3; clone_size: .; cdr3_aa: CASSYPGQGKYEQFF; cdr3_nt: TGTGCCAGCAGTTACCCGGGACAGGGGAAGTATGAGCAGTTCTTC
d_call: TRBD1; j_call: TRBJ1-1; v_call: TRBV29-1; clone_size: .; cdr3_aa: CSAGGTGGLNTEAFF; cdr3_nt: TGCAGCGCCGGGGGGACAGGGGGCCTGAACACTGAAGCTTTCTTT
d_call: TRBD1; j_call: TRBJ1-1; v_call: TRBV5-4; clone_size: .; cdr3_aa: CASSLGTGNTEAFF; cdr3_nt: TGTGCCAGCAGCTTGGGGACAGGGAACACTGAAGCTTTCTTT
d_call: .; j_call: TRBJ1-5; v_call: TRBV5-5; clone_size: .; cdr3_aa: CASSDRVIFQGEKPQHF; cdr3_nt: TGTGCCAGCAGCGATCGTGTCATCTTCCAAGGGGAAAAGCCCCAGCATTTT
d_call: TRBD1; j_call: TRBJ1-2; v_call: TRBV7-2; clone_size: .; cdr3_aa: CASSLETGLYGYTF; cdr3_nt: TGTGCCAGCAGCTTGGAGACAGGGCTCTATGGCTACACCTTC
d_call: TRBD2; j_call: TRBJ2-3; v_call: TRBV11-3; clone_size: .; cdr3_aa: CASSPGLAPSTDTQYF; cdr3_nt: TGTGCCAGCAGCCCAGGACTAGCGCCTAGCACAGATACGCAGTATTTT
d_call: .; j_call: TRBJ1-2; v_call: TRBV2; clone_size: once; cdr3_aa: CASSEQNYGYTF; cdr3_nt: TGTGCCAGCAGTGAACAGAACTATGGCTACACCTTC
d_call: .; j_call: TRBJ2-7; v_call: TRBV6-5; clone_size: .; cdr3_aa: CAVPAAGLEQYF; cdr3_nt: TGTGCCGTTCCAGCGGCCGGATTGGAGCAGTACTTC
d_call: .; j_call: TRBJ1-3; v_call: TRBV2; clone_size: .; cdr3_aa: CASAAGSAGNTIYF; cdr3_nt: TGTGCCAGCGCAGCAGGGTCGGCAGGAAACACCATATATTTT
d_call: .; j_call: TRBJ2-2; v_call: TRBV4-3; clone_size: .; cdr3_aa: CASSQAVAGELFF; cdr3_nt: TGCGCCAGCAGCCAAGCTGTCGCCGGGGAGCTGTTTTTT
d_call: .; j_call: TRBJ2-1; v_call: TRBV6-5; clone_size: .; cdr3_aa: CASREGGLSYNEQFF; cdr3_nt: TGTGCCAGTCGTGAGGGAGGCCTCTCCTACAATGAGCAGTTCTTC
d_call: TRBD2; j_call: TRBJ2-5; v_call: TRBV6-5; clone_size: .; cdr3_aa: CASRGLAGDTETQYF; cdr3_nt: TGTGCCAGCAGAGGACTAGCGGGAGACACGGAGACCCAGTACTTC
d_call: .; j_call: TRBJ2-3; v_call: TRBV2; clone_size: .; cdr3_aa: CASSDRGLRTDTQYF; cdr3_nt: TGTGCCAGCAGTGATCGGGGACTTCGCACAGATACGCAGTATTTT
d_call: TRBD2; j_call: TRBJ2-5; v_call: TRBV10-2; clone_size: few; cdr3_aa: CASSLAGEGTQYF; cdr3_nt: TGCGCCAGCAGTTTAGCGGGAGAAGGGACCCAGTACTTC
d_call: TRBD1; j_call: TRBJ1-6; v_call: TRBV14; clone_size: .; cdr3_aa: CASSQWDSDNSPLHF; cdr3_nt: TGTGCCAGCAGTCAATGGGACAGCGATAATTCACCCCTCCACTTT
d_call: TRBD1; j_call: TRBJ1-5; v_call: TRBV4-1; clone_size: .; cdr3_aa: CASSQDRDRGAPQHF; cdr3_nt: TGCGCCAGCAGCCAAGATCGCGACAGGGGTGCGCCCCAGCATTTT
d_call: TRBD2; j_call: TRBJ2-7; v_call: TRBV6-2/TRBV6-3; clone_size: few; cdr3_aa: CASSYPYPSGRVREQYF; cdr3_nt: TGTGCCAGCAGTTACCCCTACCCTAGCGGGAGGGTACGCGAGCAGTACTTC
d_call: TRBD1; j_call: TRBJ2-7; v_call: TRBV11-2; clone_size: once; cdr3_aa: CASSSNRGRVYEQYF; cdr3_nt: TGTGCCAGCAGCTCCAACAGGGGCCGGGTCTACGAGCAGTACTTC
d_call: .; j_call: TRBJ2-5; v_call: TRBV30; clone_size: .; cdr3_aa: CAWATWSQETQYF; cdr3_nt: TGTGCCTGGGCTACCTGGAGTCAAGAGACCCAGTACTTC
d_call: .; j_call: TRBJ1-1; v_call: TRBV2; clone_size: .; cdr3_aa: CASRRDPNTEAFF; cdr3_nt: TGTGCCAGCAGGCGGGACCCTAACACTGAAGCTTTCTTT
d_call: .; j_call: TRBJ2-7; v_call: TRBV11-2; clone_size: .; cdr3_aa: CASSFSGSIYEQYF; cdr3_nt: TGTGCCAGCAGCTTCTCGGGTTCCATCTACGAGCAGTACTTC
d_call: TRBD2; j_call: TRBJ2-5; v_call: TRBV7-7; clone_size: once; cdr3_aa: CASSLGWGGETQYF; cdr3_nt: TGTGCTAGCAGCTTAGGTTGGGGGGGAGAGACCCAGTACTTC
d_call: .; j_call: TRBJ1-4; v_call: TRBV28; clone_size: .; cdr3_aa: CASVLSGNEKLFF; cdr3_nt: TGTGCCAGCGTTTTATCGGGAAATGAAAAACTGTTTTTT
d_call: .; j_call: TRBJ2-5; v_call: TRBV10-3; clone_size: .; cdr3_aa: CAIRKQGQQTQYF; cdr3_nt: TGTGCCATCAGGAAACAGGGTCAGCAGACCCAGTACTTC
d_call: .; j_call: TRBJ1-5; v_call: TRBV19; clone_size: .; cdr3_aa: CASMEQFYSNQPQHF; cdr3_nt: TGTGCCAGTATGGAACAGTTCTATAGCAATCAGCCCCAGCATTTT
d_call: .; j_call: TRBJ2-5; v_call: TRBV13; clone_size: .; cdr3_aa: CASSLGRTETQYF; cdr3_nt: TGTGCCAGCAGCTTAGGGCGTACAGAGACCCAGTACTTC
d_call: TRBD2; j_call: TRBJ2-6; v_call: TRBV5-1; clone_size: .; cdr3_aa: CASSLNSGGGANVLTF; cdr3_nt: TGCGCCAGCAGCTTGAACAGCGGGGGAGGGGCCAACGTCCTGACTTTC